Each of the 19 T cell receptor beta chains below was sequenced from the same sample in a study of regulatory T cells in long-lasting Graves disease (dated by TCRdb to about 2021). Explained via the paper, the time point label denotes: persistent/refractory GD, antithyroid drugs over 5 years with positive TRAb. For both TCR sequencing and RNA sequencing, RNA was extracted from PBMCs using TRIzol. The library was prepared using multiplex PCR. The sequencing machine was an Illumina HiSeq 4000. To build TCR beta libraries, CDR3 regions were amplified by Arm-PCR using iRepertoire HTBI primers. TCRdb applied fastp at Q25 and MiXCR to the public reads, then kept only in-frame beta chains. Rows matching on CDR3 protein sequence are summarized as one entry with the most common DNA and genes. The sample contains about 430,000 distinct CDR3 sequences, approximately 22% of them found a single time. The ten largest account for roughly an eighth of the sample.

The sequencing used peripheral blood mononuclear cells (PBMCs), collected when the disease was refractory, from a patient treated with antithyroid drugs. The receptors derive from a female donor with Graves disease.

The table lists this clonotype with a few counts. The chain joins TRBV19 to TRBJ1-2; tentative D call: TRBD1 (5 bases). Germline V gene data show CDR1 as LNHDA and CDR2 as SQIVND (reference sequence). Deletions cut 7 bases from V and 2 bases from J, with 17 bases between. This CDR3 has 15 amino acids. CDR3 residues: CASIENGAGNYGYTF. Here the CDR3 DNA reads TGTGCCAGTATCGAAAACGGGGCAGGAAACTATGGCTACACCTTC.

This clonotype was seen a handful of times. The CDR3 nucleotides are TGCGCCAGCAGTGATGGGGTTAACCTCTACGAGCAGTACTTC. It is translated as CASSDGVNLYEQYF. This chain joins TRBV10-2 and TRBJ2-7; D unresolved. The CDR3 consists of 14 residues. The V end lost 3 bases, the J end lost 3 bases, and 12 bases lay between the germline ends. Germline assignment: CDR1 WSHSY and CDR2 SAAADI.

V gene TRBV15 combines with J gene TRBJ1-5; TRBD1 matches at 8 bases. Germline V gene data show CDR1 as LNHNV and CDR2 as YYDKDF (reference sequence). With 2 bases clipped from V and 7 bases from J, the junction kept 7 bases outside the gene matches. The CDR3 spans 15 residues. The CDR3 protein is CATSRTGQEFQPQHF. The CDR3 DNA reads as TGTGCCACCAGCAGAACGGGACAGGAGTTCCAGCCCCAGCATTTT.

This clonotype was counted at least ten times. The V and J genes are TRBV30 and TRBJ2-5; TRBD1 matches 8 bases. Trimming took 4 bases from V and 4 from J; bases not matched to a gene: 5. Germline V gives CDR1 GTSNPN, CDR2 SVGIG (reference sequence). This CDR3 has 13 residues. The CDR3 sequence: CAWKVGQGETQYF. The CDR3 bases are TGTGCCTGGAAGGTCGGACAGGGAGAGACCCAGTACTTC.

In regard to this clonotype: This may arise from a read error, as a much more abundant clone is one base away. The chain employs TRBV15 and TRBJ2-5; D uncertain. The germline V gene has CDR1 LNHNV and CDR2 YYDKDF (reference sequence). The CDR3 runs to 15 residues. The CDR3 nucleotides read TGTGCCACCAGCGGAAGACCACCCCACCAAGAGGCCCAGTACTTC. Translation gives CATSGRPPHQEAQYF.

This clonotype showed up just a few times. The chain combines TRBV29-1 with TRBJ2-7; 9 bases are shared with TRBD1. CDR1 is SQVTM, CDR2 ANQGSEA, per germline. Trimming took 5 bases from V and 1 from J; bases not matched to a gene: 6. The CDR3 has 14 residues. The CDR3 bases are TGCAGCGTTAGGACGACAGGGGGGTCCTACGAGCAGTACTTC. The encoded protein is CSVRTTGGSYEQYF.

This clonotype was detected a few times. The chain has TRBV7-9 and TRBJ2-2, with TRBD1 matching over 9 bases. J was trimmed by 1 base and V by 5 bases; bases with no gene match: 5. The CDR3 is made up of 16 amino acids. CDR1 is SEHNR and CDR2 is FQNEAQ in the germline V gene (reference sequence). CDR3 amino acids: CASSLTGGRNTGELFF. CDR3 sequence (DNA): TGTGCCAGCAGCCTTACAGGGGGCCGGAACACCGGGGAGCTGTTTTTT.

The chain carries TRBV29-1 and TRBJ1-1; 9 bases are shared with TRBD1. The V segment lost 6 bases and the J segment 6 bases; nucleotides outside the gene matches: 2. Germline values: CDR1 SQVTM, CDR2 ANQGSEA. This CDR3 region has 11 residues. CDR3 coding DNA: TGCAGCGTACGACAGGGGGCTGAAGCTTTCTTT. Translation gives CSVRQGAEAFF.

This clonotype was detected a few times. The V call is TRBV27, the J call TRBJ2-7; the D is unclear. Looked up from germline, CDR1 is MNHEY and CDR2 is SMNVEV (reference sequence). The V end was cut by 3 bases, the J end by 1 base, with 10 bases between. The length of the CDR3 is 14 residues. The CDR3 DNA sequence: TGTGCCAGCAGTTTTTCACCCTTTTCCTACGAGCAGTACTTC. Its translation: CASSFSPFSYEQYF.

This sequence joins TRBV28 and TRBJ1-1, with 7 bases aligning to TRBD1. Germline values: CDR1 MDHEN, CDR2 SYDVKM. Trimming removed 4 bases from V and 3 bases from J; junction bases left unmatched: 5. This CDR3 comprises 14 residues. The CDR3 reads CASSSGQVHTEAFF. The CDR3 bases are TGTGCCAGCAGTTCCGGACAGGTGCACACTGAAGCTTTCTTT.

The chain combines TRBV20-1 with TRBJ2-7; no clear D. Germline V gene sequence: CDR1 DFQATT, CDR2 SNEGSKA (reference sequence). The CDR3 loop spans 14 amino acids. V was cut by 2 bases and J by 3 bases, with 14 bases left in between. CDR3 loop: CSARISRAHYEQYF. CDR3 coding DNA: TGCAGTGCTAGAATCTCCCGGGCCCACTACGAGCAGTACTTC.

On this clonotype itself: This may come from a read error, since a much larger clone is one base off. The V and J genes are TRBV12-3 or TRBV12-4 and TRBJ1-1; D unresolved. This CDR3 region has 12 residues. The ends were cut back, 8 bases at V and 0 bases at J, with 7 bases in the middle. This CDR3 is CASCSMNTEAFF. CDR3 in DNA: TGTGCCAGCTGTTCCATGAACACTGAAGCTTTCTTT.

This chain joins TRBV5-1 and TRBJ1-3; D is unclear. V lost 4 bases and J lost 0, with 8 bases in between. CDR3 length: 14 amino acids. Germline-derived CDR1 and CDR2 are SGHRS and YFSETQ. CDR3 sequence: CASSPLGSGNTIYF. The DNA for the CDR3 is TGCGCCAGCAGCCCCCTAGGCTCTGGAAACACCATATATTTT.

The sample holds one count of this clonotype. The chain is built from TRBV7-9 and TRBJ1-1; 10 nucleotides match TRBD1. Germline V lookup: CDR1 SEHNR, CDR2 FQNEAQ (reference sequence). The junction had 5 bases not matched to a gene; V was cut back by 4 bases and J by 0 bases. The CDR3 runs 16 residues. This CDR3 is CASSSRDRGLNTEAFF. The CDR3 bases are TGTGCCAGCAGCTCCAGGGACAGGGGATTGAACACTGAAGCTTTCTTT.

Only one count was recorded for this clonotype. A much larger clone differs by one base, so this may be a read error. The chain couples TRBV20-1 to TRBJ2-4; perhaps TRBD1 as D (6 bases). This CDR3 spans 15 amino acids. Germline CDR1 and CDR2: DFQATT and SNEGSKA (reference sequence). CDR3 sequence reads: CSAAQGSVAKNTQYF. CDR3 nucleotides: TGCAGTGCTGCACAGGGTTCGGTAGCCAAAAACACTCAGTACTTC.

About this clonotype itself: The CDR3 does not end in the conserved phenylalanine or tryptophan, so this is likely a read error. The DNA is left out, because the CDR3 cannot be placed on it with certainty; the CDR3 is given as TCRdb lists it. The chain couples TRBV5-1 to TRBJ2-5; the DNA was not used to check the table's D call, TRBD1. The CDR3 has 18 amino acids, counting both end residues. Germline V lookup: CDR1 SGHRS, CDR2 YFSETQ. CDR3 loop: CASSLDYPRGEISGPGDH.

This clonotype was observed a handful of times. The chain recombines TRBV18 with TRBJ2-5, with D possibly TRBD1 on 6 matching bases. The CDR3 is 15 amino acids. CDR1 KGHSH and CDR2 LQKENI come from the germline V gene. The V end lost 3 bases, the J end lost 2 bases, and 13 bases lay between the germline ends. The CDR3 spells CASSPGGQRQETQYF. The CDR3 nucleotides read TGTGCCAGCTCACCGGGTGGACAGAGACAAGAGACCCAGTACTTC.

At least ten counts were recorded for this clonotype. V is TRBV28 and J is TRBJ2-7; D gene ambiguous. The CDR3 has 12 residues. The V gene's germline CDR1 is MDHEN and CDR2 SYDVKM. V lost 5 bases to trimming and J lost 0 bases, with 5 bases between them. The CDR3 nucleotides are TGTGCCAGCAGTCCCGCCTCCTACGAGCAGTACTTC. Translation gives CASSPASYEQYF.

This clonotype appeared a few times. The rearrangement links TRBV20-1 to TRBJ2-7, with D maybe TRBD2 (5 bases). The CDR3 loop spans 12 amino acids. From germline, CDR1 is DFQATT and CDR2 SNEGSKA (reference sequence). The V gene lost 6 bases and the J gene lost 5 bases, with 14 bases spanning the gap. The CDR3 coding sequence is TGCAGTGCCCTGAGAGGGCGGAACGAGCAGTACTTC. The encoded protein is CSALRGRNEQYF.